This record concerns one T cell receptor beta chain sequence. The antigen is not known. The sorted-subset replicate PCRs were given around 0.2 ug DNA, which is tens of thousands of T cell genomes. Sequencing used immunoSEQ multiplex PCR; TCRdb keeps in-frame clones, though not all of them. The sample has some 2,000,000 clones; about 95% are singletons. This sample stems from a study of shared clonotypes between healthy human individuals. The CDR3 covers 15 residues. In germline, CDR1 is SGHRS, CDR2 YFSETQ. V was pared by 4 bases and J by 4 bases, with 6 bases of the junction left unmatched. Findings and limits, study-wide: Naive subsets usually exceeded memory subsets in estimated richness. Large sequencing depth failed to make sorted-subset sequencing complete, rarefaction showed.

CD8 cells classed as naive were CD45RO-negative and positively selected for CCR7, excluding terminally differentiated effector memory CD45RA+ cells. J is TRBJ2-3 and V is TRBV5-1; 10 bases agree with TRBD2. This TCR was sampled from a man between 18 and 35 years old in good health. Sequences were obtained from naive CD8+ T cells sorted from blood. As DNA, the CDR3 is TGCGCCAGCAGCGAGGCCACTAGCGGGGCAGATACGCAGTATTTT. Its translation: CASSEATSGADTQYF.